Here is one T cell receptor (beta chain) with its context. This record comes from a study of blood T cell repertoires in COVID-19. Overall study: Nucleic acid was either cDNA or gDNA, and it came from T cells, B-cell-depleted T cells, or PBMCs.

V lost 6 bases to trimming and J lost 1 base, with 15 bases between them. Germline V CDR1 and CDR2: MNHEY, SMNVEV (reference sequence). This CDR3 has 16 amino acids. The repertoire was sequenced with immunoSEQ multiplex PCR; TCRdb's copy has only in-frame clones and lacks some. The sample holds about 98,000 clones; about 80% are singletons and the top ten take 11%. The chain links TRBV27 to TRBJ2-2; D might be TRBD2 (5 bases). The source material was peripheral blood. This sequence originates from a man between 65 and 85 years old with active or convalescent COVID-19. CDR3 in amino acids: CASRRAGSKNTGELFF. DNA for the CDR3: TGTGCCAGCAGAAGGGCGGGCTCCAAGAACACCGGGGAGCTGTTTTTT.